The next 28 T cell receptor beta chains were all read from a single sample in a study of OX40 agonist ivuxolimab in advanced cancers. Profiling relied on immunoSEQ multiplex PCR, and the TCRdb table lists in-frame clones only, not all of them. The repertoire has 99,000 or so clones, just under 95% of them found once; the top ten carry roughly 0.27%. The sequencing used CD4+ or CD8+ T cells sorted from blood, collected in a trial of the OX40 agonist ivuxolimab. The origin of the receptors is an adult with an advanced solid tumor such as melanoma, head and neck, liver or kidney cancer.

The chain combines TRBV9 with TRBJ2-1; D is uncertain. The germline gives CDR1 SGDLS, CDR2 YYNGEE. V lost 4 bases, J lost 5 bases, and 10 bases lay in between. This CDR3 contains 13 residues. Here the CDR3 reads CASSPQAHNEQFF. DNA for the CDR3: TGTGCCAGCAGCCCTCAGGCCCACAATGAGCAGTTCTTC.

This CDR3 is CASSPAVGGNQPQHF. CDR3 DNA sequence: TGCGCCAGCAGCCCAGCAGTCGGGGGCAATCAGCCCCAGCATTTT. This sequence joins TRBV4-3 and TRBJ1-5; D not certain. Germline V gene sequence: CDR1 LGHNA, CDR2 YSLEER. This CDR3 has 15 amino acids. V was pared by 4 bases and J by 2 bases, with 12 bases between.

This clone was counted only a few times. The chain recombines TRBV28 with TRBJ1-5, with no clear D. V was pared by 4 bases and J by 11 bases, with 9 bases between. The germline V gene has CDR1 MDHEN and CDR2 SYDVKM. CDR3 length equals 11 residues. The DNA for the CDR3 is TGTGCCAGCAGTTCACCATGGGCCCAGCATTTT. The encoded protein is CASSSPWAQHF.

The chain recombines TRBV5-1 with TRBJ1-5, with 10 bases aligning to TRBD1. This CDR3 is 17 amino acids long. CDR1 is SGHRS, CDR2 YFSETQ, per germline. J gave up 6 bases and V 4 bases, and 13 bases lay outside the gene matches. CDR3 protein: CASSPGYGQGGSQPQHF. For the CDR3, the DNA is TGCGCCAGCAGCCCCGGTTATGGACAGGGGGGGAGTCAGCCCCAGCATTTT.

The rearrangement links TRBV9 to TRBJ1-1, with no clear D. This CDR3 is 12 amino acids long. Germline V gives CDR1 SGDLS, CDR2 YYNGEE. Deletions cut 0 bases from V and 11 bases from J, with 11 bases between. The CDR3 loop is CASSVDSSTAFF. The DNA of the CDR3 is TGTGCCAGCAGCGTAGACAGTAGTACGGCTTTCTTT. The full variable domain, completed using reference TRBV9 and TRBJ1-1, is DSGVTQTPKHLITATGQRVTLRCSPRSGDLSVYWYQQSLDQGLQFLIQYYNGEERAKGNILERFSAQQFPDLHSELNLSSLELGDSALYFCASSVDSSTAFFGQGTRLTVV.

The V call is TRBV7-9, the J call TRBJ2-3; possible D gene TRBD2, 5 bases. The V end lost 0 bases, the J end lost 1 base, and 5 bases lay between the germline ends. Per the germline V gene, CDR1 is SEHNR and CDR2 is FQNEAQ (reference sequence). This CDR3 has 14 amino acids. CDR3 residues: CASSLAGGTDTQYF. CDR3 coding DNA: TGTGCCAGCAGCTTAGCCGGGGGCACAGATACGCAGTATTTT.

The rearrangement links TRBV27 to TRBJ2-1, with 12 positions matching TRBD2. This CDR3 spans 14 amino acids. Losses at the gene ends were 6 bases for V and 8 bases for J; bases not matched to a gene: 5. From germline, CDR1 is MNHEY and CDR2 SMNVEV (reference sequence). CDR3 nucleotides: TGTGCCAGCAGATCTAGCGGGAGGGGCTATGAGCAGTTCTTC. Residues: CASRSSGRGYEQFF.

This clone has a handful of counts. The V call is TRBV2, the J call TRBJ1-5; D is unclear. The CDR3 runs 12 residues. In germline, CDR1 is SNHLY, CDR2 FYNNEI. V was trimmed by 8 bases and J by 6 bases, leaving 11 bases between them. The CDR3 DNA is TGTGCCAGCTCTGGGAATAGTCAGCCCCAGCATTTT. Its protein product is CASSGNSQPQHF.

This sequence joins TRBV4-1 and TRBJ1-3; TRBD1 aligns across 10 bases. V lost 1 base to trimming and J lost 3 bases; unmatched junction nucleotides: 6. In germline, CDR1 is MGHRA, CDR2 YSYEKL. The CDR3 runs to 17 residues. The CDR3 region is CASSQVGRDRGGNTIYF. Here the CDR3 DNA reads TGCGCCAGCAGCCAAGTGGGGAGGGACAGGGGTGGAAACACCATATATTTT.

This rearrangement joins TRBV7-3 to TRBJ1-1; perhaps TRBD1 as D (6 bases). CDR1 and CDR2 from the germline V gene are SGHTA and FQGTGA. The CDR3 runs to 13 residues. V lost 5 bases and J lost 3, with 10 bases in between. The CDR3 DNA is TGTGCCAGCAGCCTGTACAGGGACACTGAAGCTTTCTTT. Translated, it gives CASSLYRDTEAFF.

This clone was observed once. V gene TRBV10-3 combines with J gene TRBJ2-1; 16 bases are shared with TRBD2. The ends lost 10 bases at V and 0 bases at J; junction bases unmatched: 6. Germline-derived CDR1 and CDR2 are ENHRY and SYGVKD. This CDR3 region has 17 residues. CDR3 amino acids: CATKGTSGRGSYNEQFF. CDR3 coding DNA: TGTGCCACCAAGGGGACTAGCGGGAGGGGCTCCTACAATGAGCAGTTCTTC.

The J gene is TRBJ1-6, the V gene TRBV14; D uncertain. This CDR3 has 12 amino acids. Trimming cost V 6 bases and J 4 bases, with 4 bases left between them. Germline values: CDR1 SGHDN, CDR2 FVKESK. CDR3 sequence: CASSRYNSPLHF. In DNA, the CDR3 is TGTGCCAGCAGTCGTTATAATTCACCCCTCCACTTT.

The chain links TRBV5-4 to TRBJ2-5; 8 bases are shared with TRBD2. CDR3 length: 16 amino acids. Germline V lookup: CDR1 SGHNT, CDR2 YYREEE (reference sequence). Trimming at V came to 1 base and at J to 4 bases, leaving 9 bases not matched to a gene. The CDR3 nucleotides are TGTGCCAGCAGCTTGATGGCGGGGGGCACTCCAGAGACCCAGTACTTC. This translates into CASSLMAGGTPETQYF.

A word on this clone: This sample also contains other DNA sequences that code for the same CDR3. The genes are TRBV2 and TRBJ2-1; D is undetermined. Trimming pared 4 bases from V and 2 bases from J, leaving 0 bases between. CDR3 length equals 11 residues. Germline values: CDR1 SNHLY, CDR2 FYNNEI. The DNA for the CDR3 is TGTGCCAGCAGTGCCTACAATGAGCAGTTCTTC. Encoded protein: CASSAYNEQFF. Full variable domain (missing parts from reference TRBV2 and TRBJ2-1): EPEVTQTPSHQVTQMGQEVILRCVPISNHLYFYWYRQILGQKVEFLVSFYNNEISEKSEIFDDQFSVERPDGSNFTLKIRSTKLEDSAMYFCASSAYNEQFFGPGTRLTVL.

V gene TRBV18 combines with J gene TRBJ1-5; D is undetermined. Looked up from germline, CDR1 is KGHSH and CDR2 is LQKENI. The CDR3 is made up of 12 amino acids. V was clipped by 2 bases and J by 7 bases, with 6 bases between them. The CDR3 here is CASSPSQQPQHF. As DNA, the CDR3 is TGTGCCAGCTCACCATCTCAACAGCCCCAGCATTTT. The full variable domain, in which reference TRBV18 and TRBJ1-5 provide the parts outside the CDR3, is NAGVMQNPRHLVRRRGQEARLRCSPMKGHSHVYWYRQLPEEGLKFMVYLQKENIIDESGMPKERFSAEFPKEGPSILRIQQVVRGDSAAYFCASSPSQQPQHFGDGTRLSIL.

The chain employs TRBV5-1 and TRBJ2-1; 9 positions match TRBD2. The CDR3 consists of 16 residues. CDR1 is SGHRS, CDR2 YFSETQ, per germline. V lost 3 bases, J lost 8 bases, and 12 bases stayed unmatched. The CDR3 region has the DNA TGCGCCAGCAGCTCCCCTTGGTCTAGCGGGAATTATGAGCAGTTCTTC. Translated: CASSSPWSSGNYEQFF.

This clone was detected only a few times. CDR3 DNA: TGTGCCAGCAGTTTTGCGGGGCGCTATGGCTACACCTTC. Its protein product is CASSFAGRYGYTF. V is TRBV6-5 and J is TRBJ1-2, with D possibly matching TRBD1 (5 bases). The CDR3 is 13 residues long. Germline V gene data show CDR1 as MNHEY and CDR2 as SVGAGI. Trimming took 4 bases from V and 4 from J, leaving 10 bases between them.

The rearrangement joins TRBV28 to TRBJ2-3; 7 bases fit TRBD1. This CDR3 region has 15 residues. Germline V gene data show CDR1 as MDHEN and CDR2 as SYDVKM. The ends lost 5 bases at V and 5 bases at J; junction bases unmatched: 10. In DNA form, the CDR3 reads TGTGCCAGCAGTGCTATGACAGGGAGTCGAGATACGCAGTATTTT. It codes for CASSAMTGSRDTQYF.

This CDR3 is CASSEGHPYEQYF. Written as DNA, the CDR3 is TGTGCCAGCAGTGAAGGGCACCCCTACGAGCAGTACTTC. This chain joins TRBV6-1 and TRBJ2-7; D not resolved. The CDR3 spans 13 residues. The V gene lost 1 base and the J gene lost 2 bases, with 6 bases spanning the gap. The germline CDR1 and CDR2 sequences are MNHNS and SASEGT.

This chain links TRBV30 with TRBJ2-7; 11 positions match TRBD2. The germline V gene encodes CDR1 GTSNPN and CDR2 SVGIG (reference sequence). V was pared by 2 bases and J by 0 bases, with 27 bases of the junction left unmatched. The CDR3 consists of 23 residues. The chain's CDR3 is CAWSTLLPGTGGDSGRASYEQYV. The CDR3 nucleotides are TGTGCCTGGAGTACACTTCTTCCGGGGACAGGCGGGGATAGCGGGAGGGCCTCCTACGAGCAGTACGTC.

CDR3 DNA sequence: TGTGCCAGCAGCGTAGCGACTTCAGATACGCAGTATTTT. Its protein product is CASSVATSDTQYF. J is TRBJ2-3 and V is TRBV9; D not certain. The V gene's germline CDR1 is SGDLS and CDR2 YYNGEE. The CDR3 consists of 13 residues. Deletions cut 0 bases from V and 4 bases from J, with 6 bases between.

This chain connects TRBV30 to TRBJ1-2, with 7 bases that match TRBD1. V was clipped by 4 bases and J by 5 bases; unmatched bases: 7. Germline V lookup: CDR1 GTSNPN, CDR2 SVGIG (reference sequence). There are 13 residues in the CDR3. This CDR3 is CAWIGQGGYGYTF. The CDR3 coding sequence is TGTGCCTGGATAGGGCAGGGGGGGTATGGCTACACCTTC.

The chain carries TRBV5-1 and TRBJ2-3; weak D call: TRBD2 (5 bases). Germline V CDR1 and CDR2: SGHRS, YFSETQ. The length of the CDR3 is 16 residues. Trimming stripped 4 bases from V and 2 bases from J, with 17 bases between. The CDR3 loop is CASSPTLAWDTDTQYF. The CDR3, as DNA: TGCGCCAGCAGCCCCACTCTAGCATGGGACACAGATACGCAGTATTTT.

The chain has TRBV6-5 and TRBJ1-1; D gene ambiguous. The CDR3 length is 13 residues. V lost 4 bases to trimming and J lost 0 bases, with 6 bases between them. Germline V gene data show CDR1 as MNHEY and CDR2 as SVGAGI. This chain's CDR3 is CASSSKVNTEAFF. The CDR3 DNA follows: TGTGCCAGCAGTTCGAAGGTGAACACTGAAGCTTTCTTT.

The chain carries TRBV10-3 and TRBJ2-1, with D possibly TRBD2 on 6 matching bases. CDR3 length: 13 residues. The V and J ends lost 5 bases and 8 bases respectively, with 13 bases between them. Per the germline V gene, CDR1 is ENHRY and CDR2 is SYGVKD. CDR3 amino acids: CAISRDSRDEQFF. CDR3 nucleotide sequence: TGTGCCATCAGTCGGGACTCACGGGATGAGCAGTTCTTC.

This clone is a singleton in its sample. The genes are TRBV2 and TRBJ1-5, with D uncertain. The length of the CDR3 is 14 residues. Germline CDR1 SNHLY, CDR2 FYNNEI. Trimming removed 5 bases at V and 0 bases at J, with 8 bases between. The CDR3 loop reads CASSIENSNQPQHF. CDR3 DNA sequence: TGTGCCAGCAGTATTGAGAATAGCAATCAGCCCCAGCATTTT.

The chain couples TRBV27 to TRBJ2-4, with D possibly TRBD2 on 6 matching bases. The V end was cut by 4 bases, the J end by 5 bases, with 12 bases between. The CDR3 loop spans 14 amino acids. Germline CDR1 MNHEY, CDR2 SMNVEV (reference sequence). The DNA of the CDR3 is TGTGCCAGCAGTTGGGCGGGGACCCAAAACATTCAGTACTTC. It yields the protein CASSWAGTQNIQYF.

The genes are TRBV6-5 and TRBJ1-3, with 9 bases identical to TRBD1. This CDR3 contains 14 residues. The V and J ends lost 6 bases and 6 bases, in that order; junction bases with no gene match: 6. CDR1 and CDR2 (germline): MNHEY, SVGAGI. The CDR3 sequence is CASSRDREENTIYF. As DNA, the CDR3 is TGTGCCAGCAGCAGGGACAGGGAGGAAAACACCATATATTTT.